Each of the 19 T cell receptor beta chains below was sequenced from the same sample in a study of T cell responses to AZD1222 COVID-19 vaccine. Measured with immunoSEQ multiplex PCR; TCRdb has only the in-frame clones, and not every one. The sample lists 60,000 to 80,000 clones, less than 85% occurring once. The material was peripheral blood, obtained 28 days after the second AZD1222 dose. These receptors originate from an adult who received the AZD1222 COVID-19 vaccine.

As concerns this clone: A read error may account for a junction end that differs from germline. This chain links TRBV11-2 with TRBJ2-1; no clear D gene. The CDR3 length is 12 residues. Germline assignment: CDR1 SGHAT and CDR2 FQNNGV. The DNA for the CDR3 is TGTGCCAGCAGCCCGCCCTATAATGAGCAGTTCTTC. It is translated as CASSPPYNEQFF.

This clone has just one count. The CDR3 spells CASSLMDRYNEQFF. The DNA for the CDR3 is TGTGCCAGCAGCTTAATGGACAGATACAATGAGCAGTTCTTC. This sequence joins TRBV7-9 and TRBJ2-1; D perhaps matches TRBD1 (6 bases). V shed 2 bases and J shed 4 bases, with 9 bases lying between them. Germline CDR1 SEHNR, CDR2 FQNEAQ (reference sequence). The CDR3 length is 14 residues.

V and J are TRBV30 and TRBJ1-6, with D possibly being TRBD1 (5 bases). Between the trimmed V and J ends, which lost 0 bases and 9 bases, there was a span of 9 bases. The CDR3 extends over 13 amino acids. The germline gives CDR1 GTSNPN, CDR2 SVGIG (reference sequence). This CDR3 reads CAWSVGRASPLHF. The CDR3 DNA follows: TGTGCCTGGAGTGTTGGCAGGGCTTCACCCCTCCACTTT.

V is TRBV3-1 (or the pseudogene TRBV3-2) and J is TRBJ2-7, with D possibly matching TRBD1 (5 bases). Trimming pared 3 bases from V and 5 bases from J, leaving 8 bases between. Per the germline V gene, CDR1 is LGHDT and CDR2 is YNNKEL (reference sequence). The CDR3 covers 12 residues. CDR3 sequence reads: CASSQVRDEQYF. Here the CDR3 DNA reads TGTGCCAGCAGCCAGGTCAGGGACGAGCAGTACTTC.

V and J are TRBV7-8 and TRBJ2-7; 10 bases line up with TRBD2. The V and J ends lost 8 bases and 0 bases, in that order; junction bases with no gene match: 7. The CDR3 spans 15 residues. The germline gives CDR1 SGHVS, CDR2 FQNEAQ. CDR3 bases: TGTGCCAGCTCGCGGGCTAGCGGGGGCTCCTACGAGCAGTACTTC. Translating gives CASSRASGGSYEQYF.

The chain links TRBV19 to TRBJ2-7; D is unclear. This CDR3 is built from 14 residues. V was trimmed by 6 bases and J by 5 bases, leaving 17 bases between them. CDR1 LNHDA and CDR2 SQIVND come from the germline V gene (reference sequence). The CDR3 DNA is TGTGCCAGTAGCAGAGCCAAGCTCCTGAACGAGCAGTACTTC. Protein sequence: CASSRAKLLNEQYF.

This clone has a single count. The rearrangement links TRBV11-1 to TRBJ2-3, with 9 bases matching TRBD2. The CDR3 has 15 residues. V gave up 5 bases and J gave up 4 bases; unmatched junction bases: 7. Germline CDR1 reads SGHAT; CDR2 reads FQDESV (reference sequence). The CDR3 sequence: CASSQGLASADTQYF. Written as DNA, the CDR3 is TGTGCCAGCAGCCAAGGACTAGCGTCAGCAGATACGCAGTATTTT.

The chain joins TRBV7-8 to TRBJ2-5; possible D gene TRBD1, 6 bases. Per germline, CDR1 SGHVS and CDR2 FQNEAQ. This CDR3 is 13 amino acids long. With 1 base removed from V and 5 bases from J, the gap between germline ends came to 8 bases. Here the CDR3 reads CASSLDRVETQYF. In DNA form, the CDR3 reads TGTGCCAGCAGCTTAGACAGGGTGGAGACCCAGTACTTC.

This rearrangement joins TRBV19 to TRBJ1-2, with TRBD1 identical over 8 bases. Germline V gene sequence: CDR1 LNHDA, CDR2 SQIVND (reference sequence). J lost 8 bases, V lost 6 bases, and 11 bases had no gene match. The CDR3 extends over 14 amino acids. The CDR3 DNA follows: TGTGCCAGTAGCCAAGACGACAGGGGCTGGGGCTACACCTTC. It translates to CASSQDDRGWGYTF.

The chain joins TRBV27 to TRBJ1-6; perhaps TRBD1 as D (6 bases). Germline lookup yields CDR1 MNHEY and CDR2 SMNVEV (reference sequence). Trimming left V 6 bases short and J 10 bases short, with 19 bases between. The CDR3 totals 15 residues. CDR3 protein: CASRPGAVGHSPLHF. CDR3 DNA sequence: TGTGCCAGCAGGCCGGGAGCGGTGGGACACTCACCCCTCCACTTT.

V and J are TRBV27 and TRBJ2-7, with 8 positions matching TRBD1. The V segment lost 6 bases and the J segment 2 bases; nucleotides outside the gene matches: 9. The germline CDR1 and CDR2 sequences are MNHEY and SMNVEV (reference sequence). This CDR3 is 15 amino acids long. CDR3 coding DNA: TGTGCCAGCAGCGAATACCGGGACAGGCCCTACGAGCAGTACTTC. Translation gives CASSEYRDRPYEQYF.

The CDR3 DNA is TGTGCCAGCAGCCGGGACAGGCAAGGAAACACCATATATTTT. It codes for CASSRDRQGNTIYF. This chain links TRBV2 with TRBJ1-3; TRBD1 agrees at 8 bases. This CDR3 comprises 14 residues. V lost 6 bases to trimming and J lost 4 bases; unmatched junction nucleotides: 5. Germline lookup yields CDR1 SNHLY and CDR2 FYNNEI.

The gene calls are TRBV6-6 and TRBJ2-1; the match to TRBD1 covers 8 bases. Germline CDR1 is MNHNY and CDR2 is SVGAGI (reference sequence). The CDR3 covers 13 residues. Trimming removed 8 bases from V and 4 bases from J; junction bases left unmatched: 4. Here the CDR3 reads CASRDRSYNEQFF. CDR3 nucleotides: TGTGCCAGCCGGGACAGGAGTTACAATGAGCAGTTCTTC.

The chain uses TRBV14 and TRBJ2-1; 12 bases fit TRBD2. The J segment lost 0 bases and the V segment lost 4 bases, leaving 13 bases of the junction unmatched. This CDR3 comprises 20 residues. The germline gives CDR1 SGHDN, CDR2 FVKESK. The CDR3 loop is CASSPHPWTSGESSYNEQFF. CDR3 in DNA: TGTGCCAGCAGCCCACACCCCTGGACTAGCGGGGAGAGCTCCTACAATGAGCAGTTCTTC.

This clone was counted between two and nine times. The chain has TRBV11-2 and TRBJ2-1, with TRBD2 matching over 7 bases. The CDR3 totals 16 residues. CDR1 and CDR2 from the germline V gene are SGHAT and FQNNGV. V lost 2 bases to trimming and J lost 7 bases; unmatched junction nucleotides: 11. The CDR3 sequence: CASSLLLGEGLNEQFF. The CDR3 bases are TGTGCCAGCAGCTTACTGTTGGGGGAGGGCCTGAATGAGCAGTTCTTC.

The rearrangement links TRBV11-1 to TRBJ2-3; TRBD1 might be the D (5 bases). CDR1 SGHAT and CDR2 FQDESV come from the germline V gene (reference sequence). The CDR3 has 15 residues. Trimming cost V 5 bases and J 3 bases, with 15 bases left between them. The CDR3 region has the DNA TGTGCCAGCAGCCCTACGACAGTTGGAACAGATACGCAGTATTTT. Protein sequence: CASSPTTVGTDTQYF.

V gene TRBV5-3 combines with J gene TRBJ1-5; D unresolved. TRBV5-3 is recorded as an ORF, its role being uncertain. The CDR3 spans 14 residues. The V end was cut by 0 bases, the J end by 2 bases, with 6 bases between. For the CDR3, the DNA is TGTGCCAGAAGCTTGGTTGGGGGCAATCAGCCCCAGCATTTT. Translating gives CARSLVGGNQPQHF.

CDR3 amino acids: CASSLNGTPGAVAFF. CDR3 DNA: TGTGCCAGCAGTTTAAACGGGACCCCCGGTGCTGTAGCTTTCTTT. The V gene is TRBV28, the J gene TRBJ1-1; a weak D match, TRBD1 (5 bases). The length of the CDR3 is 15 residues. Trimming took 2 bases from V and 10 from J, leaving 20 bases between them. CDR1 and CDR2 from the germline V gene are MDHEN and SYDVKM.

This clone was seen many times. The genes are TRBV19 and TRBJ2-2; no reliable D call. CDR3 length: 17 amino acids. Germline loops: CDR1 LNHDA, CDR2 SQIVND (reference sequence). The V end was cut by 5 bases, the J end by 1 base, with 17 bases between. CDR3 in DNA: TGTGCCAGTAGTCCCGACGCCTCTAGTATGAACACCGGGGAGCTGTTTTTT. Translation: CASSPDASSMNTGELFF.